This TCR beta chain was sequenced during a study of blood T cell repertoires in COVID-19. At the level of the study: Samples taken during acute and convalescent COVID-19 were collected in the United States, Italy and Spain.

Original handling: Cell counts per sample came from amplifying reference gene primers. Repertoires were generated with immunoSEQ multiplex PCR, while TCRdb's copy carries only in-frame clones and drops some. The V and J calls and clone size are taken from that table; D and trimming were inferred from the DNA. The data contain some 38,000 clones, roughly three quarters of them seen just once; the ten biggest clones take up roughly a sixth. The CDR3 sequence is 15 residues long. Trimming took off 6 bases at V and 1 base at J, with 15 bases between the two ends. In germline, CDR1 is MNHNS, CDR2 SASEGT. V usage is TRBV6-1 and J usage is TRBJ1-1; maybe TRBD1 (5 bases). Sequenced: peripheral blood. This TCR derives from a man between 65 and 85 years old with acute or convalescent COVID-19. In nucleotides, the CDR3 is TGTGCCAGCAGCGGAAATATGGGGGGGAACACTGAAGCTTTCTTT. It encodes CASSGNMGGNTEAFF.